This T cell receptor beta chain was captured in a study of blood T cell repertoires in COVID-19. Whole-study context: The study drew acute and convalescent COVID-19 samples from the United States, Italy and Spain. Nucleic acid was either cDNA or gDNA, and it came from T cells, B-cell-depleted T cells, or PBMCs.

Under the authors' procedure: Amplification of reference gene primers was used by the study to estimate nucleated cell counts. Assay used: immunoSEQ multiplex PCR; TCRdb lists only in-frame clones, some missing. The DNA was the basis for D and trimming; V, J and clone size are from that table. There are about 140,000 clones in the sample; under 90% occur only once, and approximately 6.1% lies in the top ten. The CDR3 is 13 amino acids. V trimming: 3 bases; J trimming: 4 bases; junction bases outside the gene matches: 1. Per germline, CDR1 KGHSH and CDR2 LQKENI. The genes are TRBV18 and TRBJ1-2; 8 bases match TRBD1. The clonotype comes from a human donor in a cohort sampled during active COVID-19. Sequences were obtained from peripheral blood. The CDR3: CASSPDRAYGYTF. The CDR3 bases are TGTGCCAGCTCACCGGACAGGGCCTATGGCTACACCTTC.